The clone carrying this TCR beta chain was observed many times. From roughly 390 ng of RNA, a library with molecular barcoded alpha/delta and beta/gamma adaptors was made. TCRdb independently ran MiXCR on the reads; one entry per CDR3 protein. Of some 43,000 distinct CDR3 sequences in the sample, under 15% were seen once. The source of the sample is a study of read filtering for tumor transcriptome and immune sequencing. Study-wide background: Transcriptome libraries were built from DNase-treated RNA.

This TCR came from a donor at least 40 years old with multiple myeloma. The specimen sequenced was a population of CD138-negative cells sorted from bone marrow.

The CDR3 DNA reads TGTGCCAGCAGTTCGAAGGGGATCTTTGATGAAAAACTGTTTTTT. Residues: CASSSKGIFDEKLFF. V usage is TRBV28 and J usage is TRBJ1-4; D possibly corresponds to TRBD1 (5 bases). V was trimmed by 4 bases and J by 6 bases, leaving 15 bases between them. The CDR3 is made up of 15 amino acids. Germline loops: CDR1 MDHEN, CDR2 SYDVKM.